Below are 30 T cell receptor beta chains sequenced from a single sample in a study of cytomegalovirus exposure and HLA in healthy donors. Here immunoSEQ multiplex PCR was the method, and the copy in TCRdb shows in-frame clones only, minus some. The data show about 330,000 clones, around 86% seen once. Sequencing used PBMCs. The receptors come from a woman between 18 and 29 years old in good health and CMV-seronegative.

The CDR3 is CASSWLGGSIFNEQFF. CDR3 nucleotides: TGTGCCAGCAGTTGGTTGGGCGGGAGCATTTTCAATGAGCAGTTCTTC. This chain connects TRBV6-9 to TRBJ2-1, with TRBD2 identical over 7 bases. The CDR3 extends over 16 amino acids. Germline V gene lookup returns CDR1 MNHGY and CDR2 SVAAGI. The junction had 12 bases not matched to a gene; V was cut back by 4 bases and J by 6 bases.

The rearrangement links TRBV7-2 to TRBJ2-1; perhaps TRBD2 as D (6 bases). V was shortened by 5 bases and J by 7 bases, with 18 bases between the two germline ends. From germline, CDR1 is SGHTA and CDR2 FQGNSA. The length of the CDR3 is 15 residues. The CDR3 nucleotides are TGTGCCAGCAGCCCAGAGGCGGGAAGGAGGAATGAGCAGTTCTTC. Protein: CASSPEAGRRNEQFF.

The J gene is TRBJ1-5, the V gene TRBV6-5, with D possibly being TRBD1 (6 bases). CDR1 MNHEY and CDR2 SVGAGI come from the germline V gene. The ends were cut back, 6 bases at V and 2 bases at J, with 11 bases in the middle. The length of the CDR3 is 14 residues. The DNA for the CDR3 is TGTGCCAGCAGGGCCCCAGGGGGCAATCAGCCCCAGCATTTT. Its translation: CASRAPGGNQPQHF.

V is TRBV13 and J is TRBJ2-2, with TRBD2 identical over 7 bases. This CDR3 region has 15 residues. V lost 4 bases and J lost 5; bases outside the gene matches: 7. Germline CDR1 and CDR2: PRHDT and FYEKMQ (reference sequence). CDR3 sequence: CASSSSGGWTGELFF. CDR3 in DNA: TGTGCCAGCAGCTCCTCGGGAGGTTGGACCGGGGAGCTGTTTTTT.

The V and J genes are TRBV11-2 and TRBJ2-1; TRBD1 agrees at 8 bases. The CDR3 covers 16 residues. Germline values: CDR1 SGHAT, CDR2 FQNNGV. With 4 bases clipped from V and 5 bases from J, the junction kept 10 bases outside the gene matches. CDR3 DNA: TGTGCCAGCAGCTCCGAACGGACAGGGATGGACAATGAGCAGTTCTTC. Encoded protein: CASSSERTGMDNEQFF.

This clone was counted only a few times. The rearrangement uses TRBV2 and TRBJ2-2, with TRBD1 as a possible D gene (8 bases). CDR1 SNHLY and CDR2 FYNNEI come from the germline V gene. The CDR3 has 15 amino acids. V lost 6 bases and J 6 bases, leaving 17 bases between the germline ends. The CDR3 sequence: CASSAGQGGSGELFF. For the CDR3, the DNA is TGTGCCAGCAGCGCAGGACAGGGAGGGTCCGGGGAGCTGTTTTTT.

The genes are TRBV6-5 and TRBJ1-1; D not certain. The V end was cut by 5 bases, the J end by 8 bases, with 9 bases between. The CDR3 has 11 amino acids. Germline assignment: CDR1 MNHEY and CDR2 SVGAGI. The CDR3 sequence: CASSLGTEAFF. In DNA form, the CDR3 reads TGTGCCAGCAGTCTAGGTACCGAAGCTTTCTTT.

This clone was observed a few times. The chain recombines TRBV4-3 with TRBJ2-2, with a weak D call TRBD2 (5 bases). The CDR3 has 15 residues. The ends were cut back, 4 bases at V and 6 bases at J, with 15 bases in the middle. The germline V gene has CDR1 LGHNA and CDR2 YSLEER. The CDR3 spells CASSLVGLSAGELFF. CDR3 nucleotide sequence: TGCGCCAGCAGCCTCGTAGGACTGTCTGCCGGGGAGCTGTTTTTT.

The chain uses TRBV6-4 and TRBJ1-1, with D possibly TRBD1 on 6 matching bases. The CDR3 is 13 residues long. The germline V gene encodes CDR1 MRHNA and CDR2 SNTAGT. Trimming took 0 bases from V and 8 from J, leaving 10 bases between them. The CDR3 region is CASSDSPGQEAFF. The CDR3 region has the DNA TGTGCCAGCAGTGACTCGCCCGGACAGGAAGCTTTCTTT.

This clone was found once. The chain uses TRBV7-3 and TRBJ2-1, with 7 bases fitting TRBD2. CDR3 length equals 17 residues. Germline trimming cut 2 bases from V and 2 bases from J; bases unmatched to any gene: 9. Germline V gene data show CDR1 as SGHTA and CDR2 as FQGTGA. The CDR3: CASSLSLAGTTYNEQFF. CDR3 DNA: TGTGCCAGCAGCTTATCCCTCGCCGGGACTACCTACAATGAGCAGTTCTTC. The variable domain in full, with the rest retrieved from reference TRBV7-3 and TRBJ2-1, is GAGVSQTPSNKVTEKGKYVELRCDPISGHTALYWYRQSLGQGPEFLIYFQGTGAADDSGLPNDRFFAVRPEGSVSTLKIQRTERGDSAVYLCASSLSLAGTTYNEQFFGPGTRLTVL.

V is TRBV19 and J is TRBJ2-1; 13 bases are shared with TRBD2. The CDR3 contains 18 residues. The V segment lost 7 bases and the J segment 3 bases; nucleotides outside the gene matches: 12. Germline CDR1 is LNHDA and CDR2 is SQIVND (reference sequence). For the CDR3, the DNA is TGTGCCAGTACCCCAGGGACTAGCGGGACTAAAAACTACAATGAGCAGTTCTTC. Translation gives CASTPGTSGTKNYNEQFF.

This CDR3 reads CASSPDLAGMEYF. CDR3 sequence (DNA): TGTGCCAGCAGCCCGGATTTGGCGGGAATGGAGTATTTT. The J gene is TRBJ2-3, the V gene TRBV9; the D gene is possibly TRBD2 (6 bases). Germline CDR1 and CDR2: SGDLS and YYNGEE. The CDR3 spans 13 residues. Trimming cost V 4 bases and J 13 bases, with 19 bases left between them. The variable domain in full, with the rest retrieved from reference TRBV9 and TRBJ2-3, is DSGVTQTPKHLITATGQRVTLRCSPRSGDLSVYWYQQSLDQGLQFLIQYYNGEERAKGNILERFSAQQFPDLHSELNLSSLELGDSALYFCASSPDLAGMEYFGPGTRLTVL.

The chain uses TRBV7-9 and TRBJ1-1; D is possibly TRBD1 (6 bases). Per germline, CDR1 SEHNR and CDR2 FQNEAQ (reference sequence). V shed 0 bases and J shed 12 bases, with 20 bases lying between them. This CDR3 contains 15 residues. The CDR3 DNA reads TGTGCCAGCAGCTTAGCTTCCACAGGGATTAAGAACACTTTCTTT. Its protein product is CASSLASTGIKNTFF.

In DNA form, the CDR3 reads TGTGCCAGCAGCCCCTCCCACTCAAATAACGGCGGGGAGCTGTTTTTT. It translates to CASSPSHSNNGGELFF. The chain uses TRBV7-6 and TRBJ2-2; no clear D. Trimming left V 5 bases short and J 7 bases short, with 20 bases between. This CDR3 is built from 16 residues. Germline CDR1 and CDR2: SGHVS and FNYEAQ.

This clone was seen only once. This sequence joins TRBV6-1 and TRBJ2-7, with 12 bases that match TRBD2. V shed 4 bases and J 3 bases; nucleotides not matched to a gene: 7. Germline loops: CDR1 MNHNS, CDR2 SASEGT. The CDR3 extends over 16 amino acids. In DNA form, the CDR3 reads TGTGCCAGCAGTGGGCAAGGACTAGCGGGGCTCTACGAGCAGTACTTC. The encoded protein is CASSGQGLAGLYEQYF.

The chain has TRBV27 and TRBJ2-3, with D possibly TRBD1 on 6 matching bases. CDR3 length: 13 amino acids. Germline V gene lookup returns CDR1 MNHEY and CDR2 SMNVEV (reference sequence). The ends were cut back, 7 bases at V and 2 bases at J, with 10 bases in the middle. The DNA of the CDR3 is TGTGCCAGCACTACAGGGTACACAGATACGCAGTATTTT. Protein: CASTTGYTDTQYF.

The chain recombines TRBV4-1 with TRBJ2-4, with 8 bases matching TRBD2. The CDR3 extends over 18 amino acids. In germline, CDR1 is MGHRA, CDR2 YSYEKL. V was pared by 1 base and J by 0 bases, with 8 bases of the junction left unmatched. The CDR3 loop reads CASSQGRAGGIAKNIQYF. The CDR3 DNA reads as TGCGCCAGCAGCCAAGGCAGGGCGGGAGGAATAGCCAAAAACATTCAGTACTTC.

This clone appeared once. The chain employs TRBV5-4 and TRBJ2-6, with TRBD1 matching 11 bases. The junction had 5 bases not matched to a gene; V was cut back by 9 bases and J by 0 bases. CDR1 SGHNT and CDR2 YYREEE come from the germline V gene (reference sequence). The CDR3 spans 16 residues. In nucleotides, the CDR3 is TGTGCCACCCAGGGACAGGGGGGCTCTGGGGCCAACGTCCTGACTTTC. Protein sequence: CATQGQGGSGANVLTF.

This clone is a singleton in its sample. The chain links TRBV9 to TRBJ2-6; D is possibly TRBD2 (7 bases). Deletions cut 2 bases from V and 3 bases from J, with 15 bases between. In germline, CDR1 is SGDLS, CDR2 YYNGEE. This CDR3 contains 17 residues. Here the CDR3 DNA reads TGTGCCAGCAGCGTGGACAGCGGGGAGGGTGGGGCCAACGTCCTGACTTTC. Protein product: CASSVDSGEGGANVLTF.

The rearrangement uses TRBV27 and TRBJ1-5; possibly TRBD1 for D (6 bases). Germline values: CDR1 MNHEY, CDR2 SMNVEV (reference sequence). The V and J ends lost 5 bases and 4 bases respectively, with 15 bases between them. The CDR3 has 15 residues. Here the CDR3 DNA reads TGTGCCAGCAGTCCTGGGACATGGGAGAATCAGCCCCAGCATTTT. Translating it yields CASSPGTWENQPQHF.

V usage is TRBV4-2 and J usage is TRBJ2-7; TRBD1 agrees at 10 bases. CDR1 LGHNA and CDR2 YNFKEQ come from the germline V gene. The CDR3 loop spans 17 amino acids. With 0 bases clipped from V and 2 bases from J, the junction kept 7 bases outside the gene matches. CDR3 coding DNA: TGTGCCAGCAGCCAAGATCTTCTCGGACAGGGGGCCTACGAGCAGTACTTC. Protein sequence: CASSQDLLGQGAYEQYF.

V usage is TRBV18 and J usage is TRBJ1-3, with D perhaps TRBD1 (5 bases). This CDR3 comprises 14 residues. Germline CDR1 KGHSH, CDR2 LQKENI. The V end lost 6 bases, the J end lost 3 bases, and 12 bases lay between the germline ends. CDR3: CASSPRDDGNTIYF. Here the CDR3 DNA reads TGTGCCAGCTCTCCGCGGGACGATGGAAACACCATATATTTT.

CDR3 sequence reads: CASSSGEENTEAFF. In DNA, the CDR3 is TGTGCCAGCAGTTCCGGGGAAGAGAACACTGAAGCTTTCTTT. The chain couples TRBV28 to TRBJ1-1; D remains ambiguous. Germline assignment: CDR1 MDHEN and CDR2 SYDVKM. Trimming cost V 4 bases and J 1 base, with 10 bases left between them. This CDR3 has 14 amino acids.

This clone turned up a few times. This chain joins TRBV9 and TRBJ2-7; no definite D call. The germline V and J ends were trimmed by 4 bases and 2 bases, with 13 bases remaining between them. This CDR3 contains 14 residues. Germline-derived CDR1 and CDR2 are SGDLS and YYNGEE. The CDR3 region has the DNA TGTGCCAGCAGCTCCCTGAACACCCCCTACGAGCAGTACTTC. Translated, it gives CASSSLNTPYEQYF.

The chain uses TRBV6-1 and TRBJ1-2; TRBD1 aligns across 10 bases. CDR3 length: 15 residues. Trimming cost V 6 bases and J 7 bases; bases outside gene matches: 11. Germline CDR1 MNHNS, CDR2 SASEGT. CDR3 sequence (DNA): TGTGCCAGCAGAACCGGACAGGGGGGTCGTGGTGGCTACACCTTC. Residues: CASRTGQGGRGGYTF.

CDR3 nucleotides: TGCAGCGTTGAAGGCTCAGGGGAATTGGAAGAAAAACTGTTTTTT. Protein: CSVEGSGELEEKLFF. This rearrangement joins TRBV29-1 to TRBJ1-4; possible D gene TRBD1, 6 bases. V was clipped by 1 base and J by 8 bases, with 17 bases between them. Germline CDR1 reads SQVTM; CDR2 reads ANQGSEA. The CDR3 has 15 amino acids.

The chain employs TRBV5-1 and TRBJ2-1; unclear D gene. CDR1 and CDR2 (germline): SGHRS, YFSETQ. The CDR3 runs to 11 residues. Trimming removed 4 bases at V and 5 bases at J, with 4 bases between. The chain's CDR3 is CASSQNNEQFF. The CDR3 DNA follows: TGCGCCAGCAGCCAGAACAATGAGCAGTTCTTC.

This rearrangement joins TRBV29-1 to TRBJ1-3; 8 bases are a match to TRBD1. The length of the CDR3 is 16 residues. Trimming cost V 7 bases and J 0 bases; bases outside gene matches: 11. The germline CDR1 and CDR2 sequences are SQVTM and ANQGSEA. The CDR3 region is CSAAFGQGGSGNTIYF. CDR3 DNA: TGCAGCGCTGCGTTCGGACAGGGTGGCTCTGGAAACACCATATATTTT.

V and J are TRBV27 and TRBJ1-5, with TRBD1 matching 9 bases. With V trimmed by 4 bases and J by 5 bases, 6 bases remained unmatched. Germline V gives CDR1 MNHEY, CDR2 SMNVEV (reference sequence). CDR3 length: 15 amino acids. For the CDR3, the DNA is TGTGCCAGCAGTTCCGGGACAGGGCTGTATCAGCCCCAGCATTTT. Protein: CASSSGTGLYQPQHF.

V is TRBV6-1 and J is TRBJ1-5, with a possible D match to TRBD1 (5 bases). The CDR3 totals 14 residues. Per the germline V gene, CDR1 is MNHNS and CDR2 is SASEGT. Trimming took 6 bases from V and 6 from J, leaving 15 bases between them. CDR3 nucleotides: TGTGCCAGCAGGCAGGGCATTGCAGGTCAGCCCCAGCATTTT. Translated: CASRQGIAGQPQHF.